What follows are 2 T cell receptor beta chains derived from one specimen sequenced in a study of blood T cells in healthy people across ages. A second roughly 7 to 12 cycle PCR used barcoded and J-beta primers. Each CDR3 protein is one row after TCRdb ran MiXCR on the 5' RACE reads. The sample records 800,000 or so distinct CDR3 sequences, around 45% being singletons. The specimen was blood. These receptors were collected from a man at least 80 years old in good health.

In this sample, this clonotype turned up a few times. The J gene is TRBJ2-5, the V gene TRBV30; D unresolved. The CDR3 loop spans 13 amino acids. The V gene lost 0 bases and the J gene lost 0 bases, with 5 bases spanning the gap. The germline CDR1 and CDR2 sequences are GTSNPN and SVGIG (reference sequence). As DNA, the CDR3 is TGTGCCTGGAGTGTAGACAACCAAGAGACCCAGTACTTC. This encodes CAWSVDNQETQYF.

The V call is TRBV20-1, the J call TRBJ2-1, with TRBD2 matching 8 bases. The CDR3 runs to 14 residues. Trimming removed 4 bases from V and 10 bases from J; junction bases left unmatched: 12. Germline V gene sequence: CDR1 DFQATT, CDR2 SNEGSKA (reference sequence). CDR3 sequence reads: CSAKPAGTRREQFF. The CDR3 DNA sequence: TGCAGTGCTAAGCCCGCCGGGACTAGAAGGGAGCAGTTCTTC.